This TCR beta chain was obtained from a study of beta chain features in type 1 diabetes. At the level of the study: What patients shared with healthy donors was a similar profile of age, gender and cell yields. Points from the study as a whole: When Type 1 diabetes patients were examined, their TCRB CDR3s proved moderately but significantly shorter in all four CD4+ subsets. Cells expressing TCR highly could be over-represented by cDNA sequencing.

Expressed TCRB transcripts were sequenced because the isolated RNA had all been reverse transcribed beforehand. Reads from naive, central memory and regulatory T cell samples averaged about 3.8 million. Profiling relied on immunoSEQ multiplex PCR, and the TCRdb table lists in-frame clones only, not all of them. The sample contains a few hundred thousand clones, roughly 15% of which appear only once. V dropped 0 bases and J dropped 3 bases, with 6 bases sitting between them. The CDR3 is 13 residues long. A note on this clone: The antigen is not known.

This sequence joins TRBV23-1 and TRBJ2-7; D is undetermined. TRBV23-1 is an open reading frame whose function is uncertain. This clonotype originated in a woman aged 18-29 years in good health. Sequenced material: naive CD4+ T cells from blood. The CDR3, as DNA: TGCGCCAGCAGTCAATCGACGGGCTACGAGCAGTACTTC. Translating gives CASSQSTGYEQYF.